These 20 T cell receptor beta chains share one sample of origin, sequenced in a study of blood T cell repertoires in COVID-19. Data came from immunoSEQ multiplex PCR; TCRdb stores just in-frame clones and leaves some out. The top ten clones hold about 7.4% of a sample with around 240,000 clones, approximately 83% of them seen once. The material sequenced was peripheral blood. The receptors were gathered from a woman aged 45-65 years with acute or convalescent COVID-19.

This clone was observed a handful of times. The gene calls are TRBV7-2 and TRBJ1-1, with no clear D. This CDR3 is built from 15 residues. The germline V gene has CDR1 SGHTA and CDR2 FQGNSA. V was shortened by 2 bases and J by 0 bases, with 10 bases between the two germline ends. CDR3 sequence reads: CASSLKSSLNTEAFF. CDR3 sequence (DNA): TGTGCCAGCAGCTTAAAGAGTTCCCTGAACACTGAAGCTTTCTTT.

The V and J genes are TRBV9 and TRBJ1-6; 9 bases agree with TRBD1. Losses at the gene ends were 4 bases for V and 10 bases for J; bases not matched to a gene: 6. Per germline, CDR1 SGDLS and CDR2 YYNGEE. The CDR3 loop spans 14 amino acids. In nucleotides, the CDR3 is TGTGCCAGCAGCCAAACAGGGGGCTGGTCACCCCTCCACTTT. Translated, it gives CASSQTGGWSPLHF.

The rearrangement links TRBV5-6 to TRBJ1-3; TRBD1 agrees at 9 bases. This CDR3 is 16 amino acids long. J was trimmed by 0 bases and V by 3 bases; bases with no gene match: 4. In germline, CDR1 is SGHDT, CDR2 YYEEEE. CDR3 amino acids: CASSWGQGISGNTIYF. The DNA for the CDR3 is TGTGCCAGCAGCTGGGGACAGGGCATCTCTGGAAACACCATATATTTT.

The chain combines TRBV5-4 with TRBJ2-3; TRBD2 is a possible D gene (7 bases). Per the germline V gene, CDR1 is SGHNT and CDR2 is YYREEE (reference sequence). This CDR3 region has 16 residues. The ends were cut back, 5 bases at V and 0 bases at J, with 16 bases in the middle. The CDR3 DNA is TGTGCCAGCAGAGCGCCGGGGGGCCAAAGCACAGATACGCAGTATTTT. Protein sequence: CASRAPGGQSTDTQYF.

The chain links TRBV25-1 to TRBJ1-1; a weak D match, TRBD1 (5 bases). The germline V gene encodes CDR1 MGHDK and CDR2 SYGVNS. This CDR3 has 14 amino acids. V dropped 3 bases and J dropped 2 bases, with 10 bases sitting between them. The CDR3 is CASSEGQSNTEAFF. In DNA, the CDR3 is TGTGCCAGCAGTGAGGGGCAGAGTAACACTGAAGCTTTCTTT.

CDR3 amino acids: CASSQGRVSEQFF. CDR3 coding DNA: TGCGCCAGCAGCCAGGGCAGGGTTAGCGAGCAGTTCTTC. The chain uses TRBV4-3 and TRBJ2-1, with D possibly being TRBD1 (5 bases). CDR1 and CDR2 from the germline V gene are LGHNA and YSLEER. The CDR3 covers 13 residues. V was cut by 3 bases and J by 10 bases, with 13 bases left in between.

V usage is TRBV6-1 and J usage is TRBJ2-7, with 11 bases identical to TRBD2. Germline values: CDR1 MNHNS, CDR2 SASEGT. This CDR3 is 18 amino acids long. With V trimmed by 4 bases and J by 3 bases, 14 bases remained unmatched. The CDR3 nucleotides are TGTGCCAGCAGTGTAATTCCCAGAAGACTAGCGGGATACTACGAGCAGTACTTC. Residues: CASSVIPRRLAGYYEQYF.

This clone has only one observation. CDR3 sequence reads: CASSLREAPGNEQFF. The DNA of the CDR3 is TGCGCCAGCAGCTTGCGGGAGGCACCGGGGAATGAGCAGTTCTTC. The rearrangement links TRBV5-1 to TRBJ2-1, with 7 positions matching TRBD2. Germline CDR1 is SGHRS and CDR2 is YFSETQ. The ends lost 1 base at V and 7 bases at J; junction bases unmatched: 8. CDR3 size: 15 residues. Complete variable domain (other parts from reference TRBV5-1 and TRBJ2-1): KAGVTQTPRYLIKTRGQQVTLSCSPISGHRSVSWYQQTPGQGLQFLFEYFSETQRNKGNFPGRFSGRQFSNSRSEMNVSTLELGDSALYLCASSLREAPGNEQFFGPGTRLTVL.

CDR3 protein: CASSLGGLAGFGHEQFF. The CDR3 DNA sequence: TGTGCCAGTAGTTTGGGAGGACTAGCGGGATTCGGCCATGAGCAGTTCTTC. V and J are TRBV19 and TRBJ2-1; TRBD2 matches at 12 bases. Trimming cost V 5 bases and J 8 bases; bases outside gene matches: 13. The CDR3 sequence is 17 residues long. Germline V lookup: CDR1 LNHDA, CDR2 SQIVND (reference sequence).

Only a few counts were recorded for this clone. The V and J genes are TRBV10-1 and TRBJ2-5; 9 nucleotides match TRBD2. In germline, CDR1 is WNHNN, CDR2 SYGVQD (reference sequence). This CDR3 is built from 14 residues. Unmatched junction bases numbered 3, after V lost 3 bases and J lost 4 bases. DNA of the CDR3: TGCGCCAGCAGTGAAGAACTAGCGGGAGAGACCCAGTACTTC. This encodes CASSEELAGETQYF.

V and J are TRBV5-1 and TRBJ1-1; 7 bases align to TRBD1. CDR3 length equals 14 residues. V lost 4 bases to trimming and J lost 1 base; unmatched junction nucleotides: 4. Germline V gene lookup returns CDR1 SGHRS and CDR2 YFSETQ. The CDR3 sequence: CASSPGQPNTEAFF. The DNA for the CDR3 is TGCGCCAGCAGCCCGGGACAGCCGAACACTGAAGCTTTCTTT.

The J gene is TRBJ1-5, the V gene TRBV28; the D gene is possibly TRBD1 (6 bases). Trimming stripped 4 bases from V and 1 base from J, with 8 bases between. The CDR3 is 14 amino acids. Per the germline V gene, CDR1 is MDHEN and CDR2 is SYDVKM. CDR3 residues: CASSSGQSNQPQHF. CDR3 coding DNA: TGTGCCAGCAGTTCCGGACAGAGCAATCAGCCCCAGCATTTT.

The rearrangement uses TRBV7-2 and TRBJ2-1; weak D call: TRBD2 (6 bases). This CDR3 contains 14 residues. Trimming took 6 bases from V and 3 from J, leaving 12 bases between them. CDR1 is SGHTA and CDR2 is FQGNSA in the germline V gene. As DNA, the CDR3 is TGTGCCAGCAGACTAGCCGGGGTCTACAATGAGCAGTTCTTC. Amino acid sequence: CASRLAGVYNEQFF.

CDR3 sequence reads: CASSWVGGTYGYTF. The CDR3 DNA reads TGTGCCAGCAGCTGGGTGGGGGGTACCTATGGCTACACCTTC. The chain carries TRBV21-1 and TRBJ1-2. TRBV21-1 is a pseudogene locus. The CDR3 consists of 14 residues.

V gene TRBV28 combines with J gene TRBJ1-2; 9 bases map to TRBD1. Germline V gene lookup returns CDR1 MDHEN and CDR2 SYDVKM. The ends lost 5 bases at V and 2 bases at J; junction bases unmatched: 3. This CDR3 has 14 amino acids. For the CDR3, the DNA is TGTGCCAGCAGTGGGACAGGGAGGAACTATGGCTACACCTTC. It yields the protein CASSGTGRNYGYTF.

The chain links TRBV28 to TRBJ1-1; 7 nucleotides line up with TRBD1. The V gene end was trimmed by 5 bases and the J gene end by 0 bases; junction bases not matched to a gene: 3. Germline V gives CDR1 MDHEN, CDR2 SYDVKM. The CDR3 covers 14 residues. This CDR3 is CASSIQGMNTEAFF. In nucleotides, the CDR3 is TGTGCCAGCAGTATACAGGGGATGAACACTGAAGCTTTCTTT.

J is TRBJ2-5 and V is TRBV3-1 (or the pseudogene TRBV3-2); D is uncertain. Trimming left V 4 bases short and J 5 bases short, with 11 bases between. Per germline, CDR1 LGHDT and CDR2 YNNKEL (reference sequence). The CDR3 length is 13 residues. Here the CDR3 DNA reads TGTGCCAGCAGCCCTAGTCTTCGGGAGACCCAGTACTTC. This translates into CASSPSLRETQYF.

This clone was detected a few times. The chain employs TRBV24-1 and TRBJ2-5, with 7 bases fitting TRBD2. The J segment lost 5 bases and the V segment lost 1 base, leaving 9 bases of the junction unmatched. The CDR3 extends over 16 amino acids. Germline V CDR1 and CDR2: KGHDR, SFDVKD. CDR3 sequence: CATSDLAPSGLETQYF. The CDR3 DNA is TGTGCCACCAGTGATTTAGCGCCTAGCGGTCTCGAGACCCAGTACTTC.

This sequence joins TRBV5-4 and TRBJ2-3; 12 positions agree with TRBD1. This CDR3 has 17 residues. Germline values: CDR1 SGHNT, CDR2 YYREEE (reference sequence). The ends lost 1 base at V and 9 bases at J; junction bases unmatched: 12. This CDR3 reads CASSLLSLGTGGRTQYF. The CDR3, as DNA: TGTGCCAGCAGCTTGCTGTCCCTTGGGACAGGGGGCAGGACGCAGTATTTT. The full variable domain, completed using reference TRBV5-4 and TRBJ2-3, is ETGVTQSPTHLIKTRGQQVTLRCSSQSGHNTVSWYQQALGQGPQFIFQYYREEENGRGNFPPRFSGLQFPNYSSELNVNALELDDSALYLCASSLLSLGTGGRTQYFGPGTRLTVL.

V usage is TRBV4-1 and J usage is TRBJ1-5; 10 bases fit TRBD1. The CDR3 length is 16 residues. The V and J ends lost 1 base and 7 bases, in that order; junction bases with no gene match: 7. Germline V gene sequence: CDR1 MGHRA, CDR2 YSYEKL. The CDR3 loop is CASSQGGTGVGQPQHF. CDR3 bases: TGCGCCAGCAGCCAAGGGGGGACAGGGGTCGGGCAGCCCCAGCATTTT.